A single sample gave rise to the 7 T cell receptor beta chains below, sequenced in a study of cytomegalovirus exposure and HLA in healthy donors. The assay was immunoSEQ multiplex PCR, and TCRdb's table has in-frame clones only and misses some. Of roughly 180,000 clones listed, around nine tenths are singletons. The sequenced sample consisted of PBMCs. These receptors came from a man in his thirties or forties in good health and CMV-seropositive.

The rearrangement links TRBV6-1 to TRBJ1-3, with a weak D call TRBD1 (5 bases). Trimming shortened V by 6 bases and J by 2 bases, and 14 bases separated the two germline ends. The CDR3 consists of 15 residues. The germline V gene encodes CDR1 MNHNS and CDR2 SASEGT. The CDR3 DNA sequence: TGTGCCAGCAGGGACCTAAGGGGCCCTGGAAACACCATATATTTT. Translating it yields CASRDLRGPGNTIYF.

The rearrangement links TRBV2 to TRBJ2-7, with D perhaps TRBD1 (6 bases). The CDR3 totals 13 residues. The V end lost 3 bases, the J end lost 4 bases, and 10 bases lay between the germline ends. Germline-derived CDR1 and CDR2 are SNHLY and FYNNEI. The DNA of the CDR3 is TGTGCCAGCAGTGATATAGGGACATACGAGCAGTACTTC. This codes for CASSDIGTYEQYF.

On this clone itself: A junction boundary mismatches the germline segment, possibly from a read error. The CDR3 nucleotides read TGTGCTAGCAGCCGCCGCGTCACCAGGTTGTCGGACGAGCAGTACTTC. This encodes CASSRRVTRLSDEQYF. The V call is TRBV7-7, the J call TRBJ2-7; D not certain. Germline-derived CDR1 and CDR2 are SSHAT and FNYEAQ (reference sequence). There are 16 residues in the CDR3.

CDR3 DNA sequence: TGTGCCATCAGTGGAAACAACAGGGGCGAAGGAGATGAAAAACTGTTTTTT. Its translation: CAISGNNRGEGDEKLFF. V gene TRBV10-3 combines with J gene TRBJ1-4; the match to TRBD1 covers 7 bases. This CDR3 is 17 amino acids long. Germline CDR1 and CDR2: ENHRY and SYGVKD. The J segment lost 6 bases and the V segment lost 4 bases, leaving 14 bases of the junction unmatched.

The chain recombines TRBV6-5 with TRBJ1-1; 8 bases match TRBD1. Germline V gene lookup returns CDR1 MNHEY and CDR2 SVGAGI. V was pared by 4 bases and J by 1 base, with 2 bases of the junction left unmatched. This CDR3 contains 14 residues. The CDR3 DNA follows: TGTGCCAGCAGTTCTGACAGGGGGAACACTGAAGCTTTCTTT. This sequence encodes CASSSDRGNTEAFF.

The chain has TRBV28 and TRBJ2-2; 10 bases agree with TRBD1. CDR3 length: 16 amino acids. Unmatched junction bases numbered 7, after V lost 5 bases and J lost 4 bases. The V gene's germline CDR1 is MDHEN and CDR2 SYDVKM. CDR3 in DNA: TGTGCCAGCAGTCCGGGACAGGGGACGTTCACCGGGGAGCTGTTTTTT. Amino acid sequence: CASSPGQGTFTGELFF.

This chain connects TRBV7-3 to TRBJ1-2, with D perhaps TRBD1 (5 bases). CDR3 length: 16 amino acids. Germline values: CDR1 SGHTA, CDR2 FQGTGA. The ends were cut back, 1 base at V and 3 bases at J, with 15 bases in the middle. In DNA form, the CDR3 reads TGTGCCAGCAGCTTAAACCCAGGTGGAGGGGACTATGGCTACACCTTC. Translating gives CASSLNPGGGDYGYTF.